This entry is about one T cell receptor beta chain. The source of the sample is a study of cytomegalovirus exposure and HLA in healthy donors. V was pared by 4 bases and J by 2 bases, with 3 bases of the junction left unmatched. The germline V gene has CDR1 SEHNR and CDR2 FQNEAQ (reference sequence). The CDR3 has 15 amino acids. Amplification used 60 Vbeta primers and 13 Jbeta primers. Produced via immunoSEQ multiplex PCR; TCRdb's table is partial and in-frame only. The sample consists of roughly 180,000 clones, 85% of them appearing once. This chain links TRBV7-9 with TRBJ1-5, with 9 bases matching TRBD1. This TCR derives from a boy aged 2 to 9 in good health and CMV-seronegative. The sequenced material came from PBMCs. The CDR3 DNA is TGTGCCAGCAGCTCCGGGACAGGGCGCAATCAGCCCCAGCATTTT. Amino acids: CASSSGTGRNQPQHF. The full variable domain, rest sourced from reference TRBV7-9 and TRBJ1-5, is DTGVSQNPRHKITKRGQNVTFRCDPISEHNRLYWYRQTLGQGPEFLTYFQNEAQLEKSRLLSDRFSAERPKGSFSTLEIQRTEQGDSAMYLCASSSGTGRNQPQHFGDGTRLSIL.